The 17 T cell receptor beta chains given below trace back to one sample, sequenced in a study of T cell changes during pregnancy in multiple sclerosis. Data came from immunoSEQ multiplex PCR; TCRdb stores just in-frame clones and leaves some out. The table lists tens of thousands of clones, around 90% of them singletons. The sample was CD8+ T cells from peripheral blood mononuclear cells, taken after pregnancy. These receptors all come from a female donor in good health, enrolled as a control in a pregnancy study.

This clone appeared a single time. J is TRBJ1-2 and V is TRBV4-1, with 7 positions matching TRBD1. The V and J ends lost 0 bases and 6 bases, in that order; junction bases with no gene match: 10. Germline V gene data show CDR1 as MGHRA and CDR2 as YSYEKL. This CDR3 is built from 16 residues. CDR3 DNA: TGCGCCAGCAGCCAAGATGCGTACAGGGGTAGAGATGGCTACACCTTC. Protein: CASSQDAYRGRDGYTF.

This clone was counted a single time. The CDR3 loop is CASSQVAGGSYNEQFF. The CDR3 DNA reads as TGCGCCAGCAGCCAAGTCGCGGGGGGCTCCTACAATGAGCAGTTCTTC. The V and J genes are TRBV4-3 and TRBJ2-1; 8 nucleotides line up with TRBD2. The germline V gene encodes CDR1 LGHNA and CDR2 YSLEER. Trimming removed 1 base from V and 0 bases from J; junction bases left unmatched: 2. The length of the CDR3 is 16 residues.

This sequence joins TRBV27 and TRBJ1-3; 9 nucleotides line up with TRBD1. The CDR3 length is 15 residues. Germline V gene data show CDR1 as MNHEY and CDR2 as SMNVEV (reference sequence). V lost 3 bases, J lost 2 bases, and 2 bases stayed unmatched. The CDR3 sequence is CASSLGTGPGNTIYF. CDR3 in DNA: TGTGCCAGCAGTTTGGGGACAGGGCCTGGAAACACCATATATTTT.

The chain joins TRBV4-3 to TRBJ2-7; TRBD1 matches 7 bases. J was trimmed by 2 bases and V by 1 base; bases with no gene match: 2. Germline V CDR1 and CDR2: LGHNA, YSLEER. The length of the CDR3 is 14 residues. The CDR3: CASSQGRGTYEQYF. The CDR3 region has the DNA TGCGCCAGCAGCCAAGGCAGGGGGACCTACGAGCAGTACTTC.

The chain combines TRBV5-4 with TRBJ1-1; TRBD1 is a possible D gene (5 bases). V gave up 0 bases and J gave up 0 bases, with 9 bases separating them. The CDR3 covers 15 residues. CDR1 SGHNT and CDR2 YYREEE come from the germline V gene (reference sequence). CDR3 nucleotide sequence: TGTGCCAGCAGCTTGGTGGGGCAAATGAACACTGAAGCTTTCTTT. Translated, it gives CASSLVGQMNTEAFF. Complete variable domain (other parts from reference TRBV5-4 and TRBJ1-1): ETGVTQSPTHLIKTRGQQVTLRCSSQSGHNTVSWYQQALGQGPQFIFQYYREEENGRGNFPPRFSGLQFPNYSSELNVNALELDDSALYLCASSLVGQMNTEAFFGQGTRLTVV.

The chain carries TRBV5-1 and TRBJ2-1, with 7 bases identical to TRBD1. CDR1 is SGHRS, CDR2 YFSETQ, per germline. J gave up 9 bases and V 1 base, and 1 base lay outside the gene matches. CDR3 size: 12 residues. CDR3 region: CASSLSGGEQFF. The CDR3 nucleotides read TGCGCCAGCAGCTTGTCAGGGGGTGAGCAGTTCTTC.

CDR3 region: CASSIRDRATDTQYF. In DNA, the CDR3 is TGTGCCAGTAGTATCCGGGACAGGGCCACAGATACGCAGTATTTT. V usage is TRBV19 and J usage is TRBJ2-3; the match to TRBD1 covers 9 bases. This CDR3 has 15 amino acids. The V gene end was trimmed by 3 bases and the J gene end by 2 bases; junction bases not matched to a gene: 3. Germline CDR1 LNHDA, CDR2 SQIVND (reference sequence).

This sequence joins TRBV4-3 and TRBJ2-5; possibly TRBD2 for D (6 bases). Trimming left V 4 bases short and J 5 bases short, with 14 bases between. Germline CDR1 is LGHNA and CDR2 is YSLEER. This CDR3 spans 14 amino acids. The CDR3: CASSPGPRGETQYF. Here the CDR3 DNA reads TGCGCCAGCAGCCCGGGGCCTCGGGGGGAGACCCAGTACTTC.

The chain couples TRBV4-3 to TRBJ1-6; the D is unclear. V was pared by 0 bases and J by 6 bases, with 6 bases between. The CDR3 loop spans 14 amino acids. Germline V gives CDR1 LGHNA, CDR2 YSLEER. CDR3 loop: CASSQDRSNSPLHF. For the CDR3, the DNA is TGCGCCAGCAGCCAAGATCGGAGTAATTCACCCCTCCACTTT.

V usage is TRBV9 and J usage is TRBJ2-1, with TRBD2 matching over 8 bases. Germline trimming cut 0 bases from V and 6 bases from J; bases unmatched to any gene: 5. Germline V gives CDR1 SGDLS, CDR2 YYNGEE. The CDR3 runs 15 residues. The CDR3 loop is CASSVAGGPFNEQFF. The CDR3 DNA reads as TGTGCCAGCAGCGTAGCGGGGGGGCCCTTCAATGAGCAGTTCTTC. The variable domain in full, with the rest retrieved from reference TRBV9 and TRBJ2-1, is DSGVTQTPKHLITATGQRVTLRCSPRSGDLSVYWYQQSLDQGLQFLIQYYNGEERAKGNILERFSAQQFPDLHSELNLSSLELGDSALYFCASSVAGGPFNEQFFGPGTRLTVL.

This clone was seen a few times. The chain is built from TRBV29-1 and TRBJ1-1, with 8 bases that match TRBD1. J lost 7 bases, V lost 8 bases, and 6 bases had no gene match. The CDR3 spans 11 residues. The V gene's germline CDR1 is SQVTM and CDR2 ANQGSEA. The CDR3 region is CSIPGQGEAFF. The CDR3 DNA is TGCAGCATCCCTGGACAGGGTGAAGCTTTCTTT. The variable domain in full, completed from reference TRBV29-1 and TRBJ1-1, reads SAVISQKPSRDICQRGTSLTIQCQVDSQVTMMFWYRQQPGQSLTLIATANQGSEATYESGFVIDKFPISRPNLTFSTLTVSNMSPEDSSIYLCSIPGQGEAFFGQGTRLTVV.

The chain employs TRBV5-5 and TRBJ1-3; the D is unclear. The CDR3 extends over 14 amino acids. Germline CDR1 SGHKS, CDR2 YYEKEE (reference sequence). V was pared by 6 bases and J by 4 bases, with 14 bases between. CDR3 bases: TGTGCCAGCACCCTCCAGACGGGGGGAAACACCATATATTTT. Translating it yields CASTLQTGGNTIYF.

The rearrangement joins TRBV11-2 to TRBJ2-7; D possibly corresponds to TRBD1 (6 bases). The V and J ends lost 6 bases and 4 bases respectively, with 19 bases between them. Looked up from germline, CDR1 is SGHAT and CDR2 is FQNNGV. The CDR3 runs 15 residues. The CDR3 DNA reads as TGTGCCAGCAGAAGTGAACAGGGACGGGGATACGAGCAGTACTTC. It encodes CASRSEQGRGYEQYF.

This chain links TRBV11-3 with TRBJ2-7, with 8 nucleotides matching TRBD1. This CDR3 contains 13 residues. The germline V gene has CDR1 SGHNT and CDR2 YENEEA. V lost 4 bases, J lost 3 bases, and 2 bases stayed unmatched. For the CDR3, the DNA is TGTGCCAGCAGCTGGGGACAGGACTACGAGCAGTACTTC. It is translated as CASSWGQDYEQYF.

The chain links TRBV23-1 to TRBJ1-6; possible D gene TRBD1, 6 bases. TRBV23-1 is classed as an ORF, of uncertain function. The CDR3 totals 18 residues. V shed 0 bases and J shed 8 bases, with 20 bases lying between them. The chain's CDR3 is CASSQSVSDRFRDSPLHF. The CDR3 nucleotides are TGCGCCAGCAGTCAATCGGTCTCAGACAGGTTCAGGGATTCACCCCTCCACTTT.

This chain links TRBV13 with TRBJ2-1, with 9 nucleotides matching TRBD1. Germline lookup yields CDR1 PRHDT and CDR2 FYEKMQ (reference sequence). This CDR3 has 13 residues. Trimming took 4 bases from V and 9 from J; bases not matched to a gene: 4. CDR3 region: CASSSQGAGEQFF. The CDR3 bases are TGTGCCAGCAGCTCACAGGGGGCAGGTGAGCAGTTCTTC.

This clone is a singleton in its sample. The V gene is TRBV6-8, the J gene TRBJ1-2; weak D call: TRBD1 (6 bases). The germline gives CDR1 MNHGY, CDR2 SAAAGT. V lost 5 bases and J lost 0, with 16 bases in between. The CDR3 has 16 amino acids. The CDR3: CASSLCGDIANYGYTF. The CDR3 DNA sequence: TGTGCCAGCAGTCTCTGTGGGGACATTGCTAACTATGGCTACACCTTC.